This T cell receptor beta chain appears in the sequencing data of a study of preoperative IRX-2 immunotherapy in early breast cancer. The junction had 4 bases not matched to a gene; V was cut back by 4 bases and J by 5 bases. This CDR3 has 13 residues. CDR1 is SQVTM, CDR2 ANQGSEA, per germline. Profiling relied on immunoSEQ multiplex PCR, and the TCRdb table lists in-frame clones only, not all of them. The sample carries about 5,600 clones, approximately 60% recorded once. Treatment denoted: preoperative locoregional IRX-2 cytokine immunotherapy. Preoperative locoregional IRX-2 cytokine immunotherapy was tested in the phase Ib source study. This clone has only a few counts.

V is TRBV29-1 and J is TRBJ2-5, with 10 nucleotides matching TRBD2. Sequenced here: tumor tissue, sampled before IRX-2 immunotherapy. The source is a human donor with breast cancer. Here the CDR3 DNA reads TGCAGCGTTGTAGTTAGCGGGAGGGAGACCCAGTACTTC. Translating it yields CSVVVSGRETQYF.